This TCR beta chain was recorded in a study of blood T cell repertoires in COVID-19. Looking at the study overall: Samples representing acute and convalescent COVID-19 were sourced from the United States, Italy and Spain. PBMCs, B-cell-depleted T cells, or T cells provided the cDNA or gDNA that made up the material.

Original data processing: Using reference gene primer amplification, nucleated cell counts were estimated. Profiled with immunoSEQ multiplex PCR; TCRdb holds only in-frame clones, not every one. That table supplies the V and J calls and clone size; D and trimming were determined from the DNA. The sample includes roughly 81,000 clones, 91% seen only once; the top ten take 1.9%. The CDR3 is made up of 14 amino acids. Germline CDR1 is SGHRS and CDR2 is YFSETQ. V was clipped by 0 bases and J by 3 bases, with 7 bases between them. Specimen: peripheral blood. The rearrangement joins TRBV5-1 to TRBJ1-5; D uncertain. The receptor was isolated from a woman between 45 and 60 years old in a cohort sampled during active COVID-19. The chain's CDR3 is CASSLDGTNQPQHF. The CDR3 nucleotides are TGCGCCAGCAGCTTGGACGGTACCAATCAGCCCCAGCATTTT.